The present T cell receptor (beta chain) was sequenced within a study of Graves' ophthalmopathy and Graves' hyperthyroidism. Study-level results: Blood also carried most expanded thyroid clonotypes exceeding 0.001 frequency.

From RNA, the CDR3 regions of TCR beta chains were amplified and sequenced. HTBI primers served in a first-round RT-PCR, which a second-round multiplex PCR followed. TCRdb processed the multiplex PCR reads anew with MiXCR; each CDR3 protein has one entry. This sample has hundreds of thousands of distinct CDR3 sequences; 15% to 19% occur once, and the top ten carry roughly 7%. This clonotype came up many times. Its antigen is unknown. Germline V gene sequence: CDR1 DFQATT, CDR2 SNEGSKA (reference sequence). Trimming stripped 7 bases from V and 3 bases from J, with 10 bases between. There are 11 residues in the CDR3. Hyperthyroidism patients, all newly diagnosed, had under 2 months' duration and ages of 18 to 65. The authors diagnosed from clinical symptoms, serum thyroxine, TRAb, thyroid ultrasound and orbital computed tomography.

The clonotype comes from a woman aged 18-29 years with stable Graves' hyperthyroidism. V gene TRBV20-1 combines with J gene TRBJ2-7, with a weak D call TRBD1 (6 bases). Sequenced: peripheral blood. The CDR3 DNA is TGCAGTGTCCAAGGGGGCTACGAGCAGTACTTC. Residues: CSVQGGYEQYF.